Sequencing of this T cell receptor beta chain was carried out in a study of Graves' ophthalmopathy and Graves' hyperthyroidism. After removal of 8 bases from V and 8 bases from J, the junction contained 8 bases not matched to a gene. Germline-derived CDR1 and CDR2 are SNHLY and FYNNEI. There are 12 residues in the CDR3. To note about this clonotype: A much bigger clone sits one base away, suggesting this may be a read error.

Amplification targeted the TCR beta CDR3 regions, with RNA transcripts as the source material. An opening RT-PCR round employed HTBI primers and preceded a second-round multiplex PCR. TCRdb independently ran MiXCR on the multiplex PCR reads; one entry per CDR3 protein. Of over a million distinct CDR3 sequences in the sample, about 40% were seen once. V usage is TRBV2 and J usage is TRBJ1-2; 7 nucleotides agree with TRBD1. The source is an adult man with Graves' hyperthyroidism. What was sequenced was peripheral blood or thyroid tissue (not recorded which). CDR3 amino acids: CASGRQDRGYTF. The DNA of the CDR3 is TGTGCCAGCGGTCGTCAGGACAGGGGCTACACCTTC.